This T cell receptor beta chain was recovered during a study of blood T cell repertoires in COVID-19. Trimming removed 10 bases at V and 6 bases at J, with 15 bases between. The CDR3 has 13 residues. The germline V gene encodes CDR1 MDHEN and CDR2 SYDVKM. The repertoire was sequenced with immunoSEQ multiplex PCR; TCRdb's copy has only in-frame clones and lacks some. The data show 220,000 or so clones, around four fifths seen once. The chain combines TRBV28 with TRBJ2-2; D remains unclear. The sequenced sample was peripheral blood. The TCR was taken from a man aged 25 to 40 with active or convalescent COVID-19. DNA for the CDR3: TGTGCCACCACCTCGGTACCCCCCGGGGAGCTGTTTTTT. Protein: CATTSVPPGELFF.